The next 25 T cell receptor beta chains were all read from a single sample in a study of identical twins' blood T cells. TCRdb ran MiXCR on the 5' RACE reads and lists one entry per CDR3 protein. This sample has about 370,000 distinct CDR3 sequences, with approximately 30% found just once. Sequenced input: PBMCs. The receptors were sampled from a woman aged 18-55 years in good health.

This clonotype has only a few counts. The junction departs from the called germline gene at one end, perhaps through a read error. The chain employs TRBV4-3 and TRBJ2-7; 7 positions agree with TRBD1. The CDR3 consists of 15 residues. Germline CDR1 and CDR2: LGHNA and YSLEER. In nucleotides, the CDR3 is TGCGCTAGCAGCCAAGAGGGGGCTAGTTTCTACGAGCAGTACTTC. This sequence encodes CASSQEGASFYEQYF.

This clonotype was counted only a few times. J is TRBJ2-7 and V is TRBV20-1; D is possibly TRBD1 (5 bases). This CDR3 contains 15 residues. Per the germline V gene, CDR1 is DFQATT and CDR2 is SNEGSKA (reference sequence). The V end lost 1 base, the J end lost 9 bases, and 22 bases lay between the germline ends. CDR3 sequence: CSARGPDTPRSGQYF. In nucleotides, the CDR3 is TGCAGTGCTAGAGGCCCGGACACCCCTCGGTCAGGGCAGTACTTC.

V is TRBV7-9 and J is TRBJ1-4; tentative D call: TRBD1 (5 bases). Trimming removed 10 bases at V and 7 bases at J, with 22 bases between. The CDR3 spans 15 residues. Germline V lookup: CDR1 SEHNR, CDR2 FQNEAQ (reference sequence). The chain's CDR3 is CAKGDVQRDGEKLFF. CDR3 nucleotides: TGTGCCAAAGGGGACGTACAGCGAGATGGTGAAAAACTGTTTTTT.

The V and J genes are TRBV5-1 and TRBJ2-1; D call uncertain. Trimming pared 7 bases from V and 0 bases from J, leaving 14 bases between. This CDR3 is built from 15 residues. CDR1 is SGHRS, CDR2 YFSETQ, per germline. CDR3 bases: TGCGCCAGCTCAGCAAGGGCTACCTCCTACAATGAGCAGTTCTTC. Translation gives CASSARATSYNEQFF.

V gene TRBV7-9 combines with J gene TRBJ2-2, with 11 bases identical to TRBD2. The CDR3 runs 16 residues. Germline V CDR1 and CDR2: SEHNR, FQNEAQ (reference sequence). The V gene end was trimmed by 5 bases and the J gene end by 5 bases; junction bases not matched to a gene: 7. CDR3 bases: TGTGCCAGCAGCGCTAGCGGGAGGAGTATTACCGGGGAGCTGTTTTTT. It encodes CASSASGRSITGELFF.

The gene calls are TRBV27 and TRBJ1-5, with D possibly matching TRBD1 (5 bases). The CDR3 covers 13 residues. The germline CDR1 and CDR2 sequences are MNHEY and SMNVEV (reference sequence). The V gene lost 9 bases and the J gene lost 3 bases, with 12 bases spanning the gap. CDR3 amino acids: CASGDVFNQPQHF. CDR3 DNA sequence: TGTGCCAGTGGGGACGTCTTCAATCAGCCCCAGCATTTT.

The rearrangement joins TRBV3-1 to TRBJ1-6; D not certain. The V end was cut by 4 bases, the J end by 2 bases, with 3 bases between. The CDR3 is 13 amino acids. The germline gives CDR1 LGHDT, CDR2 YNNKEL (reference sequence). DNA of the CDR3: TGTGCCAGCAGCCGCGCCTATAATTCACCCCTCCACTTT. As protein: CASSRAYNSPLHF. Using reference TRBV3-1 and TRBJ1-6 for the parts outside the CDR3, the full variable domain is DTAVSQTPKYLVTQMGNDKSIKCEQNLGHDTMYWYKQDSKKFLKIMFSYNNKELIINETVPNRFSPKSPDKAHLNLHINSLELGDSAVYFCASSRAYNSPLHFGNGTRLTVT.

To note about this clonotype: One base away lies a much larger clone, so this may be a sequencing read error. The chain is built from TRBV2 and TRBJ1-5; D is possibly TRBD1 (6 bases). CDR1 and CDR2 (germline): SNHLY, FYNNEI. The CDR3 spans 13 residues. CDR3 sequence reads: CTSSLDRYRPQHF. The CDR3 DNA sequence: TGTACCAGCAGTCTTGACAGGTATCGGCCCCAGCATTTT.

The count of this clonotype is one. It may be a read error: a sequence one base away is much more abundant. V and J are TRBV29-1 and TRBJ1-2; D is unclear. Germline CDR1 is SQVTM and CDR2 is ANQGSEA. Between the trimmed V and J ends, which lost 7 bases and 4 bases, there was a span of 10 bases. The CDR3 runs 11 residues. The CDR3: CSGARSYGYTF. The CDR3 DNA reads as TGCAGCGGTGCCAGGTCCTATGGCTACACCTTC.

This clonotype was detected once. The chain links TRBV20-1 to TRBJ2-7; 7 positions agree with TRBD1. This CDR3 has 16 amino acids. The trim removed 0 bases at V and 1 base at J, leaving 9 bases unmatched. Germline CDR1 and CDR2: DFQATT and SNEGSKA (reference sequence). The CDR3 loop reads CSAREGTAHPSYEQYF. Written as DNA, the CDR3 is TGCAGTGCTAGAGAAGGGACAGCACACCCATCCTACGAGCAGTACTTC.

The chain uses TRBV5-1 and TRBJ2-3; 11 positions match TRBD2. This CDR3 contains 14 residues. With V trimmed by 7 bases and J by 2 bases, 3 bases remained unmatched. Germline V lookup: CDR1 SGHRS, CDR2 YFSETQ. The CDR3: CASASGRHTDTQYF. The CDR3 bases are TGCGCCAGCGCTAGCGGGAGGCACACAGATACGCAGTATTTT.

This chain uses TRBV20-1 with TRBJ1-2; D may be TRBD1 (5 bases). The germline V gene has CDR1 DFQATT and CDR2 SNEGSKA (reference sequence). V lost 3 bases and J 3 bases, leaving 8 bases between the germline ends. The CDR3 spans 12 residues. CDR3 sequence reads: CSASDSDYGYTF. The CDR3 nucleotides are TGCAGTGCTAGCGACAGTGACTATGGCTACACCTTC.

J is TRBJ1-4 and V is TRBV20-1, with D unclear. Trimming removed 2 bases at V and 8 bases at J, with 30 bases between. The CDR3 length is 19 residues. The V gene's germline CDR1 is DFQATT and CDR2 SNEGSKA (reference sequence). The DNA of the CDR3 is TGCAGTGCTAGAAAGGGCGGAATTACAACCTTCATTAATGACGAAAAACTGTTTTTT. It specifies CSARKGGITTFINDEKLFF.

This chain joins TRBV15 and TRBJ1-4; a weak D match, TRBD1 (6 bases). Trimming stripped 1 base from V and 4 bases from J, with 10 bases between. CDR1 and CDR2 (germline): LNHNV, YYDKDF (reference sequence). This CDR3 has 15 residues. For the CDR3, the DNA is TGTGCCACCAGCAGAGGGGGGCTGGGTAATGAAAAACTGTTTTTT. The encoded protein is CATSRGGLGNEKLFF.

This clonotype was detected ten times or more. The chain joins TRBV3-1 to TRBJ1-1; 7 nucleotides line up with TRBD1. The germline V gene encodes CDR1 LGHDT and CDR2 YNNKEL (reference sequence). The junction had 6 bases not matched to a gene; V was cut back by 6 bases and J by 5 bases. The CDR3 consists of 13 residues. CDR3 coding DNA: TGTGCCAGCAGTGAGCAGGGGGGTACTGAAGCTTTCTTT. Residues: CASSEQGGTEAFF.

This clonotype has just one count. V usage is TRBV20-1 and J usage is TRBJ2-4, with 8 nucleotides matching TRBD2. The CDR3 runs to 14 residues. CDR1 is DFQATT and CDR2 is SNEGSKA in the germline V gene (reference sequence). Trimming cost V 4 bases and J 0 bases; bases outside gene matches: 2. The CDR3 nucleotides read TGCAGTGCTATAGCGGGACTAGCCAAAAACATTCAGTACTTC. Amino acid sequence: CSAIAGLAKNIQYF.

This clonotype was counted only a few times. The genes are TRBV12-3 or TRBV12-4 and TRBJ1-6, with 7 bases lining up with TRBD1. The CDR3 loop spans 14 amino acids. The J segment lost 2 bases and the V segment lost 8 bases, leaving 3 bases of the junction unmatched. The CDR3 sequence: CASGGTAYNSPLHF. CDR3 bases: TGTGCCAGCGGAGGGACAGCCTATAATTCACCCCTCCACTTT.

The table lists this clonotype with a few counts. The rearrangement uses TRBV20-1 and TRBJ2-1; 10 bases line up with TRBD1. With V trimmed by 0 bases and J by 6 bases, 5 bases remained unmatched. There are 15 residues in the CDR3. The V gene's germline CDR1 is DFQATT and CDR2 SNEGSKA (reference sequence). Here the CDR3 reads CSARDLGTGVNEQFF. DNA for the CDR3: TGCAGTGCTAGAGATTTGGGGACAGGGGTCAATGAGCAGTTCTTC.

This clonotype was detected a few times. The V call is TRBV19, the J call TRBJ1-4; a weak D match, TRBD1 (6 bases). CDR3 length: 15 amino acids. The V gene's germline CDR1 is LNHDA and CDR2 SQIVND (reference sequence). V was clipped by 6 bases and J by 0 bases, with 11 bases between them. The CDR3 region has the DNA TGTGCCAGTAGCCGACAGGATGCAACTAATGAAAAACTGTTTTTT. Its translation is CASSRQDATNEKLFF.

The chain employs TRBV9 and TRBJ2-7, with D unresolved. This CDR3 has 16 residues. Germline values: CDR1 SGDLS, CDR2 YYNGEE. Trimming shortened V by 3 bases and J by 3 bases, and 19 bases separated the two germline ends. Here the CDR3 reads CASSASSVESFYEQYF. CDR3 nucleotide sequence: TGTGCCAGCAGCGCCAGTAGTGTGGAATCATTCTACGAGCAGTACTTC.

This clonotype was recorded a few times. The genes are TRBV2 and TRBJ1-2; the D gene is possibly TRBD1 (5 bases). The V gene lost 6 bases and the J gene lost 6 bases, with 14 bases spanning the gap. CDR1 and CDR2 (germline): SNHLY, FYNNEI. CDR3 length equals 13 residues. CDR3 protein: CASRYGTEDGYTF. As DNA, the CDR3 is TGTGCCAGCAGATACGGGACGGAAGATGGCTACACCTTC.

The chain links TRBV9 to TRBJ2-2; no definite D call. Trimming stripped 0 bases from V and 0 bases from J, with 3 bases between. The CDR3 loop spans 14 amino acids. Looked up from germline, CDR1 is SGDLS and CDR2 is YYNGEE. CDR3 coding DNA: TGTGCCAGCAGCGTAGCCGCGAACACCGGGGAGCTGTTTTTT. Translation: CASSVAANTGELFF. Full variable domain (missing parts from reference TRBV9 and TRBJ2-2): DSGVTQTPKHLITATGQRVTLRCSPRSGDLSVYWYQQSLDQGLQFLIQYYNGEERAKGNILERFSAQQFPDLHSELNLSSLELGDSALYFCASSVAANTGELFFGEGSRLTVL.

This clonotype was seen at least ten times. The rearrangement joins TRBV11-2 to TRBJ2-1, with 7 bases lining up with TRBD2. Trimming cost V 7 bases and J 4 bases; bases outside gene matches: 13. This CDR3 has 16 amino acids. Germline V gene sequence: CDR1 SGHAT, CDR2 FQNNGV. This CDR3 is CASTPRRGLRYNEQFF. The CDR3 DNA follows: TGTGCCAGCACCCCCCGTAGGGGACTACGATACAATGAGCAGTTCTTC.

The chain uses TRBV6-5 and TRBJ1-1, with 7 bases aligning to TRBD1. The CDR3 covers 14 residues. Germline CDR1 reads MNHEY; CDR2 reads SVGAGI. The J segment lost 7 bases and the V segment lost 0 bases, leaving 5 bases of the junction unmatched. The CDR3 coding sequence is TGTGCCAGCAGTTACTCGGCAGGGGGGAATGAAGCTTTCTTT. Translation gives CASSYSAGGNEAFF.

This clonotype appeared a few times. This sequence joins TRBV11-2 and TRBJ2-2; D uncertain. Germline V gives CDR1 SGHAT, CDR2 FQNNGV. Trimming left V 5 bases short and J 6 bases short, with 13 bases between. This CDR3 comprises 14 residues. The CDR3 is CASSPDTISGELFF. DNA for the CDR3: TGTGCCAGCAGCCCCGATACGATTTCCGGGGAGCTGTTTTTT.